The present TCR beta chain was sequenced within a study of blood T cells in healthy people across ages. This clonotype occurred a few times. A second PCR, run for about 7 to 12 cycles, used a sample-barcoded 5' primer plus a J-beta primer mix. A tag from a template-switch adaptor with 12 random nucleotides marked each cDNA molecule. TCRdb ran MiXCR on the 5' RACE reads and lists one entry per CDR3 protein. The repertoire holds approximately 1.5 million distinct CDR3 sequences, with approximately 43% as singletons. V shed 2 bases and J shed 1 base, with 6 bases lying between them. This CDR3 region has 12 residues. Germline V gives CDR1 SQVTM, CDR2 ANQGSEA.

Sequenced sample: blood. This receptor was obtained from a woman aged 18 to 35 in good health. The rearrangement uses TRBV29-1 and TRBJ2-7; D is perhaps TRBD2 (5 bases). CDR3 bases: TGCAGCGTTGAATCGGGGTCCTACGAGCAGTACTTC. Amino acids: CSVESGSYEQYF.